This T cell receptor beta chain came from a study of T cells in Graves' hyperthyroidism and ophthalmopathy. The overall study: Peripheral blood was acquired at first diagnosis, ahead of any therapy whatsoever.

There were TCR beta CDR3 regions amplified from RNA transcripts. HTBI primers drove first-round RT-PCR of the TCR CDR3. Via MiXCR, TCRdb re-called the multiplex PCR reads, giving one row per CDR3 protein. The sample has around 280,000 distinct CDR3 sequences, roughly 15% seen once; the top ten hold 7.9%. PBMCs came from roughly 10 ml fresh peripheral blood. This clonotype was seen ten or more times. The CDR3 length is 16 residues. Germline-derived CDR1 and CDR2 are MDHEN and SYDVKM. V was clipped by 7 bases and J by 1 base; unmatched bases: 11. This chain joins TRBV28 and TRBJ1-1, with 8 bases matching TRBD1. The source of this sequence is a middle-aged woman with Graves' hyperthyroidism. The specimen was blood. The CDR3 bases are TGTGCCAGCAAATTGTCGCAGGGGGCAGGGAACACTGAAGCTTTCTTT. It yields the protein CASKLSQGAGNTEAFF.